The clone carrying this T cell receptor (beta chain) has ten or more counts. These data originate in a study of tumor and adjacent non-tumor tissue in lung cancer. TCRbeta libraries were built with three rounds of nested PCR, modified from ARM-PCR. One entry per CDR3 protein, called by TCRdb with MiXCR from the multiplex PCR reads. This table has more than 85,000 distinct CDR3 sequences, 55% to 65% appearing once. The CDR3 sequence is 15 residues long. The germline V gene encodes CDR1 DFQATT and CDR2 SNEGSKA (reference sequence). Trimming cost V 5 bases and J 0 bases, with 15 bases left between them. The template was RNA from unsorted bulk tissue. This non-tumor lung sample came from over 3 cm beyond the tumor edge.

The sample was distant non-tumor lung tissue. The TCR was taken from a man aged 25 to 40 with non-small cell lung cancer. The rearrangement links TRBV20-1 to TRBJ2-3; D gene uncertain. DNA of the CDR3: TGCAGTGCTGAATCAAAAGTTCTTAGCACAGATACGCAGTATTTT. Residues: CSAESKVLSTDTQYF.